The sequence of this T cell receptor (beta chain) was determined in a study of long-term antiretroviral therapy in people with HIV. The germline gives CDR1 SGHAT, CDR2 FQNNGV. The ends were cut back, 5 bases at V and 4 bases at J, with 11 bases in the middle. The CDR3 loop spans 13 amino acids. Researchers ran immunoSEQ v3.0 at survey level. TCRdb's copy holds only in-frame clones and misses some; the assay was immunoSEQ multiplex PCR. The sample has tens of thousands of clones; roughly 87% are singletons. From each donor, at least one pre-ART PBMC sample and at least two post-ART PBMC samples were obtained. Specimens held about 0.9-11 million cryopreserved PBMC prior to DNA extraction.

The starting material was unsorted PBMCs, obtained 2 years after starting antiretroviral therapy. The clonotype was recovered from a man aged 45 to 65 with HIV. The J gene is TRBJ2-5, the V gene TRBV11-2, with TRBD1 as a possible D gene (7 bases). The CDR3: CASSPRGVETQYF. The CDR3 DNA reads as TGTGCCAGCAGCCCCAGGGGGGTAGAGACCCAGTACTTC.